Sequencing of this TCR beta chain was carried out in a study of blood T cell repertoires in COVID-19. Across the whole study: Sample material is recorded as cDNA or gDNA derived from T cells, B-cell-depleted T cells, or PBMCs.

This CDR3 comprises 13 residues. Germline V gene data show CDR1 as LGHNT and CDR2 as FRNRAP. V shed 6 bases and J shed 1 base, with 6 bases lying between them. Clones were read by immunoSEQ multiplex PCR, and TCRdb kept only the in-frame ones, dropping some. Here the sample spans around 150,000 clones, 75% to 90% being singletons. This TCR derives from a woman aged 60-70 years with active COVID-19. The chain recombines TRBV12-5 with TRBJ2-2; D perhaps matches TRBD1 (6 bases). Material: peripheral blood. This CDR3 reads CASGTGNTGELFF. The CDR3 DNA follows: TGTGCTAGTGGGACAGGGAACACCGGGGAGCTGTTTTTT.